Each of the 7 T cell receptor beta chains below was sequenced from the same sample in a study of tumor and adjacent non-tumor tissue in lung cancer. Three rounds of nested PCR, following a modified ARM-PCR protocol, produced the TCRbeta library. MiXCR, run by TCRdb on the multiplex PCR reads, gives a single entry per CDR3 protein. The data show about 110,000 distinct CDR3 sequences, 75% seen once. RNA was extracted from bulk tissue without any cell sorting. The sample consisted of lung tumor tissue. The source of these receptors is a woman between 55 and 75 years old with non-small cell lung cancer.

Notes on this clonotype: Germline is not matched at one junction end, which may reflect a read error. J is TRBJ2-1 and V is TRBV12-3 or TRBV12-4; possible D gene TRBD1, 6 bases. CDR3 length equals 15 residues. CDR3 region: CAGSYSRTDPIGQFF. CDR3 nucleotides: TGTGCCGGCAGCTATTCTAGGACAGACCCCATAGGGCAGTTCTTC.

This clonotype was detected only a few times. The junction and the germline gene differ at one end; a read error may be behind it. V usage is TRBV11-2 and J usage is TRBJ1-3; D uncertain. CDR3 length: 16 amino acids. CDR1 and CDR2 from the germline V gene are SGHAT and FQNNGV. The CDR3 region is CASNFVHGSSGNTIYF. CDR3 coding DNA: TGTGCTAGCAACTTCGTCCATGGCAGCTCTGGAAACACCATATATTTT.

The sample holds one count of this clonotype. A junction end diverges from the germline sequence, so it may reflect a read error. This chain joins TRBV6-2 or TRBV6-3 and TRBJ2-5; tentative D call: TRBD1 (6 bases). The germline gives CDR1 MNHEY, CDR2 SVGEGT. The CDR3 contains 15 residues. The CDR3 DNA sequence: TGTGCCAGCAGTTACTCGAGGGCACAGGGAGAGACACAGTACTTC. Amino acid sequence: CASSYSRAQGETQYF.

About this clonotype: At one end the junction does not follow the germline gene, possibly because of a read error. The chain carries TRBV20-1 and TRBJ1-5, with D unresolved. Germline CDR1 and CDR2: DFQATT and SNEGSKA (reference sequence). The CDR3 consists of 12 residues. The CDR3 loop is CCVGRHNQAQHF. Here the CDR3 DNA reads TGCTGTGTCGGGAGACACAATCAGGCCCAGCATTTT.

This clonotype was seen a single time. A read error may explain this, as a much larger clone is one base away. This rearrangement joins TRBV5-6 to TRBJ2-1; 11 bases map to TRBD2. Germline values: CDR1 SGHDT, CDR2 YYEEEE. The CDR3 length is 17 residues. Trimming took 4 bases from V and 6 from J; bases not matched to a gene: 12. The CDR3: CASSTNTSGSGGNEQFF. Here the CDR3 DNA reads TGTGCCAGCAGCACCAATACTAGCGGGAGTGGGGGCAATGAGCAGTTCTTC.

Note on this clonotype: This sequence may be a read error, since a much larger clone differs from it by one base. CDR3 loop: CTARDTASGRWDTQYF. CDR3 nucleotides: TGCACTGCTAGAGACACGGCTAGCGGGAGATGGGATACGCAGTATTTT. The chain has TRBV20-1 and TRBJ2-3; 10 bases align to TRBD2. Germline CDR1 is DFQATT and CDR2 is SNEGSKA (reference sequence). The CDR3 is made up of 16 amino acids.

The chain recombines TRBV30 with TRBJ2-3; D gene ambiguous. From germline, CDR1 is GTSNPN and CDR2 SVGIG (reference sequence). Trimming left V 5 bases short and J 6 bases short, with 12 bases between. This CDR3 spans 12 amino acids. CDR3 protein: CAWGPSGDTQYF. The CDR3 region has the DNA TGTGCCTGGGGTCCATCTGGTGATACGCAGTATTTT.